The clone carrying this T cell receptor beta chain was observed a handful of times. The data originate from a study of T cell repertoires in cytomegalovirus infection. CDR1 and CDR2 (germline): DFQATT, SNEGSKA (reference sequence). With V trimmed by 3 bases and J by 1 base, 9 bases remained unmatched. This CDR3 region has 16 residues. TCRdb ran MiXCR on the reads and lists one entry per CDR3 protein. The profile shows roughly 280,000 distinct CDR3 sequences, approximately 15% of them singletons. V gene TRBV20-1 combines with J gene TRBJ2-5; TRBD2 matches 9 bases. The receptor's source is a human donor in good health (CMV status not recorded). Some clones in this sample may be carry-over from other donors' samples. The sequencing input was PBMCs. CDR3 loop: CSASEASGKIQETQYF. For the CDR3, the DNA is TGCAGTGCTAGTGAGGCTAGCGGGAAGATCCAAGAGACCCAGTACTTC.